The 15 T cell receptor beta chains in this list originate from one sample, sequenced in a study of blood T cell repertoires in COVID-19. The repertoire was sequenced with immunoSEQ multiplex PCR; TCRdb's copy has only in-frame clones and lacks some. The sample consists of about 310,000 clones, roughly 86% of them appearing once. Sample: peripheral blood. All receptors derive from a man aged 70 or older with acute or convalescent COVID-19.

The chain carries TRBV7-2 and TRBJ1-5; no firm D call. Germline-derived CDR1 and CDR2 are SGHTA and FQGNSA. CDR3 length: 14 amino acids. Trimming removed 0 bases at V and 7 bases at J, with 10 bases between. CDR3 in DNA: TGTGCCAGCAGCTTAGCGAGGGTTGACCAGCCCCAGCATTTT. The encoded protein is CASSLARVDQPQHF.

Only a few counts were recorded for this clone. The CDR3 nucleotides are TGCGCCAGCAGCCAGATGACAGGGGGCACTCAGCCCCAGCATTTT. It is translated as CASSQMTGGTQPQHF. The chain recombines TRBV4-1 with TRBJ1-5; TRBD1 matches at 10 bases. This CDR3 spans 15 amino acids. CDR1 MGHRA and CDR2 YSYEKL come from the germline V gene. V shed 3 bases, J shed 6 bases, and the junction held 5 bases outside the gene matches.

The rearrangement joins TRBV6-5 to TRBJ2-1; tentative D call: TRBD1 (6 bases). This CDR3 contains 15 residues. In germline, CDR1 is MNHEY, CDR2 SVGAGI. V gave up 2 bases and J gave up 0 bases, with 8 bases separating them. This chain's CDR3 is CASSYQGSSYNEQFF. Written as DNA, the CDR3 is TGTGCCAGCAGTTACCAGGGGAGCTCCTACAATGAGCAGTTCTTC.

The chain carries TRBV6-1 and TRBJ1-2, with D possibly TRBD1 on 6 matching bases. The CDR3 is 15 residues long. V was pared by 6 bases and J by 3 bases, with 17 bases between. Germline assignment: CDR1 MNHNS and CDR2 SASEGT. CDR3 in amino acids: CASRDRQVDYYGYTF. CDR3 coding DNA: TGTGCCAGCAGGGACCGACAGGTTGATTACTATGGCTACACCTTC.

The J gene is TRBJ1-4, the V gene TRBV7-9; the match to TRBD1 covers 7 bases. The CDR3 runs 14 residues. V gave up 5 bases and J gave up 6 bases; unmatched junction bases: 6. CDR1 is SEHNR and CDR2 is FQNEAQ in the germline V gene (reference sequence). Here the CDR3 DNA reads TGTGCCAGCAGCCCAACAGGACAGGATGAAAAACTGTTTTTT. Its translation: CASSPTGQDEKLFF.

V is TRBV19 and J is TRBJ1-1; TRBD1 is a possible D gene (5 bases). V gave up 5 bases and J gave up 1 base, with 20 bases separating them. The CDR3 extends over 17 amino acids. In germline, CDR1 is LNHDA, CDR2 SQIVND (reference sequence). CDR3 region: CASSPTPGSTANTEAFF. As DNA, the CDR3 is TGTGCCAGTAGTCCCACCCCAGGGTCAACAGCGAACACTGAAGCTTTCTTT.

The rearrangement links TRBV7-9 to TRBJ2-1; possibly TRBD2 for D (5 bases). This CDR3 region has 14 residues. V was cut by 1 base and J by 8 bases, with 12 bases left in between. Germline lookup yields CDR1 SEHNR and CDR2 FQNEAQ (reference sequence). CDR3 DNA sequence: TGTGCCAGCAGCTTAGATGGACCCGGGGATGAGCAGTTCTTC. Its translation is CASSLDGPGDEQFF.

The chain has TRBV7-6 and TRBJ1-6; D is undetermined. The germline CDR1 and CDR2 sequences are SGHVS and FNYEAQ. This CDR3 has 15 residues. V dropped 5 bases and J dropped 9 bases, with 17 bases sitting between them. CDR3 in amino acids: CASSPVPGMASPLHF. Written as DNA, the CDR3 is TGTGCCAGCAGCCCCGTGCCGGGGATGGCTTCACCCCTCCACTTT.

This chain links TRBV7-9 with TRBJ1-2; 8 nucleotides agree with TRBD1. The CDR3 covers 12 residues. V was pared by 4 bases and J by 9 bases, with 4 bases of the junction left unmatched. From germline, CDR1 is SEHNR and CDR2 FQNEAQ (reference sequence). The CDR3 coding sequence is TGTGCCAGCAGCTCAGGACAGGGCAGCTACACCTTC. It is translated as CASSSGQGSYTF.

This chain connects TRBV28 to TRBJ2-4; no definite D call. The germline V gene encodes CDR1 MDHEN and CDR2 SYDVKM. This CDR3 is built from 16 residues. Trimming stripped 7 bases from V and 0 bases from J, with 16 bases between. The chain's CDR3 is CASNPHEPLAKNIQYF. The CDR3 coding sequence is TGTGCCAGCAATCCACACGAACCTCTAGCCAAAAACATTCAGTACTTC. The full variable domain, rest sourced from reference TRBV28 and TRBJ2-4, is DVKVTQSSRYLVKRTGEKVFLECVQDMDHENMFWYRQDPGLGLRLIYFSYDVKMKEKGDIPEGYSVSREKKERFSLILESASTNQTSMYLCASNPHEPLAKNIQYFGAGTRLSVL.

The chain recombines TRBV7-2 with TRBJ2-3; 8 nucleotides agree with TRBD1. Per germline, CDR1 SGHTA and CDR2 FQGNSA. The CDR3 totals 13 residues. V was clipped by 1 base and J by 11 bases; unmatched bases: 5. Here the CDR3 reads CASSLDPGTGQYF. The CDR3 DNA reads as TGTGCCAGCAGCTTAGACCCCGGGACAGGGCAGTATTTT. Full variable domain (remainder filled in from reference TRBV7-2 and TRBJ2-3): GAGVSQSPSNKVTEKGKDVELRCDPISGHTALYWYRQSLGQGLEFLIYFQGNSAPDKSGLPSDRFSAERTGGSVSTLTIQRTQQEDSAVYLCASSLDPGTGQYFGPGTRLTVL.

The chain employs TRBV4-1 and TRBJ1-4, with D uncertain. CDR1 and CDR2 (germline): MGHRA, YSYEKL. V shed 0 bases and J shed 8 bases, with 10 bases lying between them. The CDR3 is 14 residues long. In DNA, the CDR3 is TGCGCCAGCAGCCAAGAAGGACGGGAAGAAAAACTGTTTTTT. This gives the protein CASSQEGREEKLFF.

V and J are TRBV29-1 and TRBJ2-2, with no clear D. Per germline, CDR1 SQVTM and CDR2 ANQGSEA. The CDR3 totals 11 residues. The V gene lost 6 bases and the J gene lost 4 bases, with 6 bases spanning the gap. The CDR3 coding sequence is TGCAGCGTGGCTGTCACCGGGGAGCTGTTTTTT. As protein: CSVAVTGELFF.

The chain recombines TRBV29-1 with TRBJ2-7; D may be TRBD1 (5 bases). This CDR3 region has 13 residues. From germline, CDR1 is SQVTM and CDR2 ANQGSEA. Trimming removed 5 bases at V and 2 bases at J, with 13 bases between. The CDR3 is CSVSAGSPYEQYF. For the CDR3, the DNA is TGCAGCGTTTCGGCAGGGTCGCCCTACGAGCAGTACTTC.

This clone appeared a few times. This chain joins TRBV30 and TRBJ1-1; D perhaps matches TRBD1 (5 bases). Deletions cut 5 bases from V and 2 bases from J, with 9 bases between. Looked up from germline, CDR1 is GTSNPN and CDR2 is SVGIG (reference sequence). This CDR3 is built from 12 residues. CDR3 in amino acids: CAWGHTNTEAFF. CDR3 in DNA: TGTGCCTGGGGACATACTAACACTGAAGCTTTCTTT.